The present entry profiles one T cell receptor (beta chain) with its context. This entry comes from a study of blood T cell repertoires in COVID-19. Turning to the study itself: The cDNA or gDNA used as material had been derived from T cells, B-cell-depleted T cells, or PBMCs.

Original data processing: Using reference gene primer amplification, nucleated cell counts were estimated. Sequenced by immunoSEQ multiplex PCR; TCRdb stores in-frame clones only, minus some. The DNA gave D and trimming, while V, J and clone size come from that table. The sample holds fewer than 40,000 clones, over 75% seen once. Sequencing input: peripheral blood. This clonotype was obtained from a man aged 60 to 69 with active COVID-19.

In DNA, the CDR3 is TGTGCCAGCAGTGAAGTAGACAGCGTGCCTTATAATTCACCCCTCCACTTT. Translating it yields CASSEVDSVPYNSPLHF. The genes are TRBV6-1 and TRBJ1-6; possibly TRBD1 for D (5 bases). The germline gives CDR1 MNHNS, CDR2 SASEGT. The CDR3 covers 17 residues. Between the trimmed V and J ends, which lost 1 base and 4 bases, there was a span of 14 bases.